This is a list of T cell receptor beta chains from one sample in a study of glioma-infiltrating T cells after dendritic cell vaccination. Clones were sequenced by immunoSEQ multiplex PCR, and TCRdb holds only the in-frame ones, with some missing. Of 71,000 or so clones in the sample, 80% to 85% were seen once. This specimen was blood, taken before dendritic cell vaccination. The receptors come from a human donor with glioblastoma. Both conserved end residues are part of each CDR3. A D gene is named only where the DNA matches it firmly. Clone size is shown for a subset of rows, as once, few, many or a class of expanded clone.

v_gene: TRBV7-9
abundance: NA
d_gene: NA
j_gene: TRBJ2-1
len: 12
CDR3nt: TGTGCCAGCAGCTTAATAAACGGGGAGCAGTTCTTC
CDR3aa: CASSLINGEQFF

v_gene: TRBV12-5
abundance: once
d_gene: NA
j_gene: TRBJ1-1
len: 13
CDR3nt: TGTGCTAGTGGTTTGGTTGGGGGGACTGAAGCTTTCTTT
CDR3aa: CASGLVGGTEAFF

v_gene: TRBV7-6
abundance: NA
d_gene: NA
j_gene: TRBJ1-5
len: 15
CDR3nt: TGTGCCAGCAGCTTAGGGGGAGGGAGCGGTCAGCCCCAGCATTTT
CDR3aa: CASSLGGGSGQPQHF

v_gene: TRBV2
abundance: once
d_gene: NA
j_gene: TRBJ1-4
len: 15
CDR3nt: TGTGCCAGCAGAATCGAAGCTGCAACTAATGAAAAACTGTTTTTT
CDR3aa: CASRIEAATNEKLFF

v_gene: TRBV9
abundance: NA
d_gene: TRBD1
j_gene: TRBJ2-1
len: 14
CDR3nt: TGTGCCAGCAGCGGTGGACAGGGGGCCGATGAGCAGTTCTTC
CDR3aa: CASSGGQGADEQFF

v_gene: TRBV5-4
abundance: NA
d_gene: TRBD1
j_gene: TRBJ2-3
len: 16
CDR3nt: TGTGCCAGCAGCCTCGACAGGGGGCTATTAGTAGATACGCAGTATTTT
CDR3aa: CASSLDRGLLVDTQYF

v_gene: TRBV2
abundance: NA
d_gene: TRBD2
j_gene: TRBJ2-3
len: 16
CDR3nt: TGTGCCAGCAGTCGGGTAGGAACTCGGGGGGGAGATACGCAGTATTTT
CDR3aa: CASSRVGTRGGDTQYF

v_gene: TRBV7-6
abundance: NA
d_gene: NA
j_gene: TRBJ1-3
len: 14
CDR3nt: TGTGCCAGCAGCCTGGGGGGCTCTGGAAACACCATATATTTT
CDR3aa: CASSLGGSGNTIYF

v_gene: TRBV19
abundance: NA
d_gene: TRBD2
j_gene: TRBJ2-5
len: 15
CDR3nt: TGTGCCAGTAGTAGGGGGTTAGCGGGCCAAGAGACCCAGTACTTC
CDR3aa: CASSRGLAGQETQYF

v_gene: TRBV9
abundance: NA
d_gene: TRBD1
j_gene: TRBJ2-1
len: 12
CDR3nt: TGTGCCAGCAGCGTAGGGGACAGTAAGCAGTTCTTC
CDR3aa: CASSVGDSKQFF

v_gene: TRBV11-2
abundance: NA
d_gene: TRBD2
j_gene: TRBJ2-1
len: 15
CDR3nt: TGTGCCAGCACTGCCGGGACTAGCAGCTACAATGAGCAGTTCTTC
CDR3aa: CASTAGTSSYNEQFF

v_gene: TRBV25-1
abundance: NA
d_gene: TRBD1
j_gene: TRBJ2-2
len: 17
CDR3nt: TGTGCCAGCAGTGTTAACCGGGACAGGGCCAGCACCGGGGAGCTGTTTTTT
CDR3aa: CASSVNRDRASTGELFF

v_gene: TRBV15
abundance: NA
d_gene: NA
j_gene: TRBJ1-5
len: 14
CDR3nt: TGTGCCACCAGCAGACCCCCGGGAAATCAGCCCCAGCATTTT
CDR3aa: CATSRPPGNQPQHF

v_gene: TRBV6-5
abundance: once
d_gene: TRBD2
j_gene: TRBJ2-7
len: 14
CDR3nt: TGTGCCAGCTCGGTAGGACTAGGTTCCTACGAGCAGTACTTC
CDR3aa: CASSVGLGSYEQYF

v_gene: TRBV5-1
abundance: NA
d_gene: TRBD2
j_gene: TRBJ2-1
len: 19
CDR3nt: TGCGCCAGCAGCTTGGCCCCCCCGGGCGGGGGGGGCTCCTACAATGAGCAGTTCTTC
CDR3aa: CASSLAPPGGGGSYNEQFF

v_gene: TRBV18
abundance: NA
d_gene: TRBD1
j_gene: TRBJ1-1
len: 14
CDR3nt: TGTGCCAGCTCACAACAGGGGGTGTTCACTGAAGCTTTCTTT
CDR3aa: CASSQQGVFTEAFF

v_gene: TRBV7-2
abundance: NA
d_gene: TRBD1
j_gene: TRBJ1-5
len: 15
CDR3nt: TGTGCCAGCAGCTTATTGGGACAGGGCAATCAGCCCCAGCATTTT
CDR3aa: CASSLLGQGNQPQHF

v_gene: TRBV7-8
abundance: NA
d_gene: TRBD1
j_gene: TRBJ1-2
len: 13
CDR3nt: TGTGCCAGCAGCTCCACAGGGGACAATGGCTACACCTTC
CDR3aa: CASSSTGDNGYTF

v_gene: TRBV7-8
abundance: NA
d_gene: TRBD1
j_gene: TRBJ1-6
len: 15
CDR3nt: TGTGCCAGCAGCGGGCGGGACAGCTACGATTCACCCCTCCACTTT
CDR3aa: CASSGRDSYDSPLHF

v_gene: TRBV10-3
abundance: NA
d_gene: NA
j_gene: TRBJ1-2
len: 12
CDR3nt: TGTGCCATCAGTCTAGCGGAGGATGGCTACACCTTC
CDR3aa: CAISLAEDGYTF

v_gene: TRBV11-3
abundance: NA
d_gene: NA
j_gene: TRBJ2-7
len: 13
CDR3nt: TGTGCCAGCAGCCCAGGGGACTCCTACGAGCAGTACTTC
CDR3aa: CASSPGDSYEQYF

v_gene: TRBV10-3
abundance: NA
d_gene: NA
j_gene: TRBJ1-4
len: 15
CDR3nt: TGTGCCATCAGTGAGTCCGGGGTAACTAATGAAAAACTGTTTTTT
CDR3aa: CAISESGVTNEKLFF

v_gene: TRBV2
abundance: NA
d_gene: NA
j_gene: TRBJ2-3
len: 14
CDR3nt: TGTGCCAGCAGCGAGGACAGCAGCACAGATACGCAGTATTTT
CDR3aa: CASSEDSSTDTQYF

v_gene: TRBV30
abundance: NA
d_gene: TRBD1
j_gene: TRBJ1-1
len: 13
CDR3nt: TGTGCCTGGGGTAGACAGGGAGTCACTGAAGCTTTCTTT
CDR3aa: CAWGRQGVTEAFF

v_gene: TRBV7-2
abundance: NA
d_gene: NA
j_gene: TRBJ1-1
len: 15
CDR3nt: TGTGCCAGCAGCTTAGTGCGAGGGGGTACGTTTGAAGCTTTCTTT
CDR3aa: CASSLVRGGTFEAFF

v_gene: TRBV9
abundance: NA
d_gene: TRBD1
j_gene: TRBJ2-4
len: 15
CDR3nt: TGTGCCAGCAGCGTGGGACAGGGTGCCAAAAACATTCAGTACTTC
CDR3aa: CASSVGQGAKNIQYF

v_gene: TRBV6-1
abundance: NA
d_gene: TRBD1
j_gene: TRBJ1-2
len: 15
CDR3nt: TGTGCCAGCAGTGAGATGACAGGGCCTAACTATGGCTACACCTTC
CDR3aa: CASSEMTGPNYGYTF

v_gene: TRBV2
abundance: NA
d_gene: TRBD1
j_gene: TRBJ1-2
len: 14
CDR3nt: TGTGCCAGCAGAGATCCGGGACAGGACTATGGCTACACCTTC
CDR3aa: CASRDPGQDYGYTF

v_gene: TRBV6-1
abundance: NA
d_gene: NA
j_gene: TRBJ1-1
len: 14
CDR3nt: TGTGCCAGCAGTGAGGGGCTAGTGAACACTGAAGCTTTCTTT
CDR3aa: CASSEGLVNTEAFF

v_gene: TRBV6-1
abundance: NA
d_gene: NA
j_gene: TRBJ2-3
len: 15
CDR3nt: TGTGCCAGCAGGGGTACGACGGGGAGCACAGATACGCAGTATTTT
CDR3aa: CASRGTTGSTDTQYF

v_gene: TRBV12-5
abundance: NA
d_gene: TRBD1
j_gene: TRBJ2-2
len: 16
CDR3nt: TGTGCTAGTGGTCCTCCGGGACAGGGTAACACCGGGGAGCTGTTTTTT
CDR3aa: CASGPPGQGNTGELFF

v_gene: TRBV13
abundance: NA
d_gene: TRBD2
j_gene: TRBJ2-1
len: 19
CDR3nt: TGTGCCAGCAGCCGTCTAGGGGAGGGGAGGTTGGGGTCCTACAATGAGCAGTTCTTC
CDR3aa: CASSRLGEGRLGSYNEQFF

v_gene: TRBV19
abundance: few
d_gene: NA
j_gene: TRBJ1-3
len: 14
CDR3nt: TGTGCCGCATCCCCCCCGGACAGTGGAAACACCATATATTTT
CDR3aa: CAASPPDSGNTIYF

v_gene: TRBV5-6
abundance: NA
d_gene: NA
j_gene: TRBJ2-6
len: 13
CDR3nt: TGTGCCAGCACCCATTCTGGGGCCAACGTCCTGACTTTC
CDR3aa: CASTHSGANVLTF

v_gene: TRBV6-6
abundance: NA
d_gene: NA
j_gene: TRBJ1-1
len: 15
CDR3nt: TGTGCCAGCAGTCGCAGGGGTGAGGGCGTCACTGAAGCTTTCTTT
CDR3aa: CASSRRGEGVTEAFF

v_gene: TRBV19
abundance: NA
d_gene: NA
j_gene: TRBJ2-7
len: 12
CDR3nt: TGTGCCAGTACTAGCGCCTCCTACGAGCAGTACTTC
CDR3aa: CASTSASYEQYF

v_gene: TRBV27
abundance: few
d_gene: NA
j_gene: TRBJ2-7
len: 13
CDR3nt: TGTGCCAGCAGTTTAGGCCGTCCCTACGAGCAGTACTTC
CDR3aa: CASSLGRPYEQYF

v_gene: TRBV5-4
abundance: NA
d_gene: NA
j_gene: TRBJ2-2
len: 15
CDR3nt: TGTGCCAGCAGCAGGACAGGGAGGGGGACCGGGGAGCTGTTTTTT
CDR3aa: CASSRTGRGTGELFF

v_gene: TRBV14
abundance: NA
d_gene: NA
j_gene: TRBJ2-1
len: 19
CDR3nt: TGTGCCAGCAGCCAAGAGGGGACCTGGGGCAGGGGAATCTACAATGAGCAGTTCTTC
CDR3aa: CASSQEGTWGRGIYNEQFF

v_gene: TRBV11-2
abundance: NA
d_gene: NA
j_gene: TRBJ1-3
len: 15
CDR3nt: TGTGCCAGCAGCTTAGACGGGGTGGTTGGAAACACCATATATTTT
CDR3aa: CASSLDGVVGNTIYF

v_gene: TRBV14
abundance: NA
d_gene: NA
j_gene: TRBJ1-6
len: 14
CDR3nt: TGTGCCAGCAGCCTCGGGTCTTTAGGTTCACCCCTCCACTTT
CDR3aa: CASSLGSLGSPLHF

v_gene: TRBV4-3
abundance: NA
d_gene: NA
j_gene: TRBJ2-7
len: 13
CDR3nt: TGCGCCAGCAGCCAAGAGACAGGATACGAGCAGTACTTC
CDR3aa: CASSQETGYEQYF

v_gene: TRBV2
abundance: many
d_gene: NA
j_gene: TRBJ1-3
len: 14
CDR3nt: TGTGCCAGCAGACCACGCGACTCTGGAAACACCATATATTTT
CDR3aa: CASRPRDSGNTIYF

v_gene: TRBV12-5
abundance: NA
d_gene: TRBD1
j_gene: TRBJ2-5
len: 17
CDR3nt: TGTGCTAGTGGTTTGGTAAAGGGGGCATACGTTAGGGAGACCCAGTACTTC
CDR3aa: CASGLVKGAYVRETQYF

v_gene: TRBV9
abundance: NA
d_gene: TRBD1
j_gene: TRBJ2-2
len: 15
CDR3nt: TGTGCCAGCAGCCCCGTGACAGGGGCGCAAGGGGAGCTGTTTTTT
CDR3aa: CASSPVTGAQGELFF

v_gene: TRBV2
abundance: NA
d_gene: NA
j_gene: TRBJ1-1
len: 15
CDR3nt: TGTGCCAGCAGTGAATCCCCGGGAGGGTACACTGAAGCTTTCTTT
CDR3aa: CASSESPGGYTEAFF

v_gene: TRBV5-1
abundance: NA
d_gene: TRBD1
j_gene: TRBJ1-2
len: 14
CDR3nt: TGCGCCAGCAGCTTGGGACAGGGGAACTATGGCTACACCTTC
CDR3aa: CASSLGQGNYGYTF

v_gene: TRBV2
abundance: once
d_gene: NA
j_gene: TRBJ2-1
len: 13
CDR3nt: TGTGCCAGCAGTGTTAAAGGGGGCAATGAGCAGTTCTTC
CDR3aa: CASSVKGGNEQFF

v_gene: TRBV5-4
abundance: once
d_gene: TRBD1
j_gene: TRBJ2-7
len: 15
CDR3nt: TGTGCCAGCAGCCCCCGGGACAGGGGCTTGTACGAGCAGTACTTC
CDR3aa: CASSPRDRGLYEQYF

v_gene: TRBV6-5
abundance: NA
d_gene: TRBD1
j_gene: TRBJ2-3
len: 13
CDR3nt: TGTGCCAGCAGAGGACAGGGGACAGATACGCAGTATTTT
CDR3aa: CASRGQGTDTQYF

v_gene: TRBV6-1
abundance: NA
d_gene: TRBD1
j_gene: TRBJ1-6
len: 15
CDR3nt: TGTGCCAGCAGTGAGAAGACAGGGGAGAATTCACCCCTCCACTTT
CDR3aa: CASSEKTGENSPLHF

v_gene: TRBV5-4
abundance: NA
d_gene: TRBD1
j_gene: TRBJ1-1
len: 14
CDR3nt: TGTGCCAGCAGCTTGGAGGGACAGGGTGAGGTAGCTTTCTTT
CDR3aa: CASSLEGQGEVAFF

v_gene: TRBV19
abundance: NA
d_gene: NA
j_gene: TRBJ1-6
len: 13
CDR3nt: TGTGCCAGTGGTAGGGACTTTAATTCACCCCTCCACTTT
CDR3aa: CASGRDFNSPLHF

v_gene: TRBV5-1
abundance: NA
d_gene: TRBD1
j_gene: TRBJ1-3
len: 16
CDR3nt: TGCGCCAGCAGCTTGGAAGGGGGCTCGGCTGGAGGCACCATATATTTT
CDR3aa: CASSLEGGSAGGTIYF

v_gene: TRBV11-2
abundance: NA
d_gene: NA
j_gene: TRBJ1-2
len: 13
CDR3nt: TGTGCCAGCAGCGTGGGGGGAGGGGATGGCTACACCTTC
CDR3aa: CASSVGGGDGYTF

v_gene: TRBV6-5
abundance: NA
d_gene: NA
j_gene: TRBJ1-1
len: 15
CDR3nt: TGTGCCAGCAGTTACTCGATGGGGAGGAGCGGTGCCGCTTTCTTT
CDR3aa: CASSYSMGRSGAAFF

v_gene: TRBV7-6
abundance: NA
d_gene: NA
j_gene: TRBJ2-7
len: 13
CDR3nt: TGTGCCAGCAGCCCCCCCTACAGAGACGAGCAGTACTTC
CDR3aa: CASSPPYRDEQYF

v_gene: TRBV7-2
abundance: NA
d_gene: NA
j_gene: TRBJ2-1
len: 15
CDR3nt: TGTGCCAGCAGCGCTCGTCGGGACACGTACAATGAGCAGTTCTTC
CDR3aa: CASSARRDTYNEQFF

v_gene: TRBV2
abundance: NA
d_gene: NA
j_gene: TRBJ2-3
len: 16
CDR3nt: TGTGCCAGCAGTGAAAAAAGGGCAGGGCTCACAGATACGCAGTATTTT
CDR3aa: CASSEKRAGLTDTQYF